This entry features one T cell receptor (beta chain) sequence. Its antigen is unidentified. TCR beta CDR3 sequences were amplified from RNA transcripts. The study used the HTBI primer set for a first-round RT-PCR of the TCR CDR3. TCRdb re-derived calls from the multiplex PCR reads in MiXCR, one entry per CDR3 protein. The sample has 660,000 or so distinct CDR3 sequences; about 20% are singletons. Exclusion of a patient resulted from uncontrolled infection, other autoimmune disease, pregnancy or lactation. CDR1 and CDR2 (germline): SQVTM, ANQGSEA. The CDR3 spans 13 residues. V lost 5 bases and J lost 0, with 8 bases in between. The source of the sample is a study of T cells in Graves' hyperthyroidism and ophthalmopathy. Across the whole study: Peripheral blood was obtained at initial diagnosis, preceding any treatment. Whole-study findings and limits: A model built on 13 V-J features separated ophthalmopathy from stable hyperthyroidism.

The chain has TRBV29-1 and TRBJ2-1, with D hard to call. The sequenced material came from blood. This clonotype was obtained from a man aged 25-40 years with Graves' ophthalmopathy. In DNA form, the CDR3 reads TGCAGCGTTTTTTGGAACTCCTACAATGAGCAGTTCTTC. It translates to CSVFWNSYNEQFF.